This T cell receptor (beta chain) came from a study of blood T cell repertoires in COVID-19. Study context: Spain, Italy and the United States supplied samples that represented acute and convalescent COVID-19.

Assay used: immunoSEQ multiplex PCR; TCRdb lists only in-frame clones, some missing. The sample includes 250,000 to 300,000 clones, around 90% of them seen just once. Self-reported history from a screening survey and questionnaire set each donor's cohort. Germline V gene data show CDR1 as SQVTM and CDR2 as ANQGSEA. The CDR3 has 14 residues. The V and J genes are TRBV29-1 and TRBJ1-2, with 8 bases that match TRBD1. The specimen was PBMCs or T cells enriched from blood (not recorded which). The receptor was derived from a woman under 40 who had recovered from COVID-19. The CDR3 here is CSIPTGTGLYGYTF. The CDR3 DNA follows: TGCAGTATCCCTACCGGGACAGGACTATATGGCTACACCTTC. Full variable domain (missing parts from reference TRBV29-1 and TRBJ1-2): SAVISQKPSRDICQRGTSLTIQCQVDSQVTMMFWYRQQPGQSLTLIATANQGSEATYESGFVIDKFPISRPNLTFSTLTVSNMSPEDSSIYLCSIPTGTGLYGYTFGSGTRLTVV.